These 25 T cell receptor beta chains originate from one sample sequenced in a study of blood T cell repertoires in COVID-19 (dated by TCRdb to between 2020 and 2021). The library was generated by the immunoSEQ multiplex PCR assay. In TCRdb, the immuneACCESS table is reduced to in-frame sequences with V and J assigned. These tables do not hold every clone; where another copy was compared, an unresolved V gene accounts for under half, and the others remain unexplained. The sample table shows approximately 500,000 clones, and 80% to 90% are seen once. The top ten clonotypes cover over 0.7% of the sample. The sequenced sample consisted of peripheral blood. The source of these receptors is a man aged 18 to 30 with COVID-19, enrolled during active disease.

The chain is built from TRBV5-8 and TRBJ1-4; unclear D gene. CDR3 length equals 15 residues. Germline CDR1 reads SGHTS; CDR2 reads YDEGEE. V was trimmed by 4 bases and J by 7 bases, leaving 17 bases between them. The CDR3 here is CASSRGGGPFEKLFF. CDR3 coding DNA: TGTGCCAGCAGCCGGGGTGGCGGCCCCTTTGAAAAACTGTTTTTT.

The J gene is TRBJ1-2, the V gene TRBV2; maybe TRBD1 (6 bases). The length of the CDR3 is 11 residues. V gave up 8 bases and J gave up 4 bases, with 8 bases separating them. Germline V gene lookup returns CDR1 SNHLY and CDR2 FYNNEI. The CDR3 spells CASLTGYGYTF. In DNA form, the CDR3 reads TGTGCCAGCTTGACAGGCTATGGCTACACCTTC.

J is TRBJ2-7 and V is TRBV11-3; no definite D call. The CDR3 totals 20 residues. The V gene lost 0 bases and the J gene lost 4 bases, with 28 bases spanning the gap. Germline CDR1 is SGHNT and CDR2 is YENEEA. The CDR3 region is CASSLEGMYGVPLVRYEQYF. The DNA for the CDR3 is TGTGCCAGCAGCTTAGAAGGAATGTACGGAGTCCCTTTGGTCCGATACGAGCAGTACTTC.

The DNA for the CDR3 is TGTGCCAGCAGAACCCCGGAGCAGAGCCCCTACGAGCAGTACTTC. Residues: CASRTPEQSPYEQYF. The rearrangement links TRBV2 to TRBJ2-7; D remains ambiguous. From germline, CDR1 is SNHLY and CDR2 FYNNEI. V lost 6 bases, J lost 2 bases, and 17 bases lay in between. CDR3 length: 15 residues.

J is TRBJ2-7 and V is TRBV7-2, with D possibly matching TRBD1 (6 bases). Germline V gene data show CDR1 as SGHTA and CDR2 as FQGNSA. Deletions cut 0 bases from V and 1 base from J, with 16 bases between. The length of the CDR3 is 17 residues. Here the CDR3 DNA reads TGTGCCAGCAGCTTAGCGGTTGTGGGGGCGGTTTCCTACGAGCAGTACTTC. The encoded protein is CASSLAVVGAVSYEQYF. Looking up the rest from reference TRBV7-2 and TRBJ2-7 gives the full variable domain: GAGVSQSPSNKVTEKGKDVELRCDPISGHTALYWYRQSLGQGLEFLIYFQGNSAPDKSGLPSDRFSAERTGGSVSTLTIQRTQQEDSAVYLCASSLAVVGAVSYEQYFGPGTRLTVT.

The chain carries TRBV29-1 and TRBJ2-5, with 8 bases lining up with TRBD1. Germline-derived CDR1 and CDR2 are SQVTM and ANQGSEA. J was trimmed by 5 bases and V by 5 bases; bases with no gene match: 7. The CDR3 consists of 13 residues. CDR3 amino acids: CSVCAGGYETQYF. CDR3 sequence (DNA): TGCAGCGTTTGCGCAGGGGGCTATGAGACCCAGTACTTC. Full variable domain (outside the CDR3, taken from reference TRBV29-1 and TRBJ2-5): SAVISQKPSRDICQRGTSLTIQCQVDSQVTMMFWYRQQPGQSLTLIATANQGSEATYESGFVIDKFPISRPNLTFSTLTVSNMSPEDSSIYLCSVCAGGYETQYFGPGTRLLVL.

The DNA of the CDR3 is TGTGCCACCAGCAGAGATCAGCGGGGGAATGAGCAGTTCTTC. It encodes CATSRDQRGNEQFF. The chain couples TRBV15 to TRBJ2-1, with 8 bases that match TRBD2. The germline CDR1 and CDR2 sequences are LNHNV and YYDKDF (reference sequence). V shed 0 bases, J shed 7 bases, and the junction held 2 bases outside the gene matches. The CDR3 consists of 14 residues.

The chain combines TRBV7-6 with TRBJ1-4; D unclear. The germline V gene encodes CDR1 SGHVS and CDR2 FNYEAQ. This CDR3 contains 13 residues. V was cut by 2 bases and J by 7 bases, with 8 bases left in between. CDR3 residues: CASSLTVAEKLFF. As DNA, the CDR3 is TGTGCCAGCAGCTTAACGGTAGCTGAAAAACTGTTTTTT.

This rearrangement joins TRBV29-1 to TRBJ1-1; D possibly corresponds to TRBD1 (5 bases). Trimming stripped 6 bases from V and 5 bases from J, with 13 bases between. The CDR3 consists of 12 residues. Germline V gene data show CDR1 as SQVTM and CDR2 as ANQGSEA. The DNA of the CDR3 is TGCAGCGTCGGGGGGTCTGTTACTGAAGCTTTCTTT. This codes for CSVGGSVTEAFF.

The chain recombines TRBV5-1 with TRBJ1-1; perhaps TRBD1 as D (5 bases). The germline CDR1 and CDR2 sequences are SGHRS and YFSETQ. This CDR3 has 13 residues. V was trimmed by 2 bases and J by 5 bases, leaving 10 bases between them. This CDR3 reads CASSFGGRTEAFF. Here the CDR3 DNA reads TGCGCCAGCAGCTTTGGGGGGAGGACTGAAGCTTTCTTT.

The V call is TRBV6-1, the J call TRBJ2-7; maybe TRBD2 (5 bases). From germline, CDR1 is MNHNS and CDR2 SASEGT. The V end lost 2 bases, the J end lost 3 bases, and 17 bases lay between the germline ends. The CDR3 runs to 16 residues. CDR3 amino acids: CASSESSLAPYYEQYF. The CDR3 DNA is TGTGCCAGCAGTGAATCCTCTCTAGCCCCCTACTACGAGCAGTACTTC.

CDR3 sequence: CASSVEPGSNQPQHF. Here the CDR3 DNA reads TGTGCCAGCAGCGTAGAGCCAGGGAGCAATCAGCCCCAGCATTTT. This chain joins TRBV9 and TRBJ1-5; TRBD1 is a possible D gene (5 bases). This CDR3 region has 15 residues. Germline V gene data show CDR1 as SGDLS and CDR2 as YYNGEE. Trimming stripped 0 bases from V and 1 base from J, with 8 bases between.

The chain joins TRBV2 to TRBJ1-3; TRBD1 might be the D (5 bases). The length of the CDR3 is 15 residues. The V end was cut by 3 bases, the J end by 0 bases, with 9 bases between. Germline-derived CDR1 and CDR2 are SNHLY and FYNNEI. The CDR3 reads CASSEGRNSGNTIYF. The CDR3 nucleotides read TGTGCCAGCAGTGAGGGGCGGAACTCTGGAAACACCATATATTTT.

The chain combines TRBV18 with TRBJ2-2; D might be TRBD2 (7 bases). V was shortened by 0 bases and J by 7 bases, with 12 bases between the two germline ends. Germline lookup yields CDR1 KGHSH and CDR2 LQKENI. The CDR3 sequence is 15 residues long. The CDR3 sequence: CASSPPGGLGGELFF. CDR3 sequence (DNA): TGTGCCAGCTCACCACCGGGGGGGCTCGGCGGGGAGCTGTTTTTT.

The chain combines TRBV7-8 with TRBJ2-2, with TRBD1 matching over 8 bases. Trimming removed 6 bases from V and 5 bases from J; junction bases left unmatched: 14. From germline, CDR1 is SGHVS and CDR2 FQNEAQ. The CDR3 is 17 residues long. The CDR3 DNA sequence: TGTGCCAGCAGGTCTCAATTTGGGACAGGCGGGACCGGGGAGCTGTTTTTT. Protein: CASRSQFGTGGTGELFF.

Concerning this clone itself: Other DNA sequences from this sample encode an identical CDR3 as well. The chain couples TRBV9 to TRBJ1-2; D may be TRBD1 (6 bases). The CDR3 loop spans 12 amino acids. V dropped 0 bases and J dropped 7 bases, with 7 bases sitting between them. CDR1 and CDR2 from the germline V gene are SGDLS and YYNGEE. CDR3 loop: CASSVGGGGYTF. CDR3 DNA sequence: TGTGCCAGCAGCGTAGGAGGGGGTGGCTACACCTTC.

The table lists this clone with a count of one. The V gene is TRBV11-3, the J gene TRBJ1-2; possibly TRBD1 for D (5 bases). The CDR3 consists of 16 residues. Germline CDR1 is SGHNT and CDR2 is YENEEA. Deletions cut 5 bases from V and 12 bases from J, with 28 bases between. In DNA form, the CDR3 reads TGTGCCAGCAGCCTCTTTCCCGGGGCGGGAAGAAATGAGAACACCTTC. As protein: CASSLFPGAGRNENTF.

V gene TRBV7-9 combines with J gene TRBJ2-3, with D possibly TRBD2 on 5 matching bases. V was cut by 4 bases and J by 0 bases, with 11 bases left in between. Germline values: CDR1 SEHNR, CDR2 FQNEAQ (reference sequence). The CDR3 extends over 15 amino acids. CDR3 sequence (DNA): TGTGCCAGCAGCTCCCCTCGGGGAAGCACAGATACGCAGTATTTT. Its protein is CASSSPRGSTDTQYF. The variable domain in full, with the rest retrieved from reference TRBV7-9 and TRBJ2-3, is DTGVSQNPRHKITKRGQNVTFRCDPISEHNRLYWYRQTLGQGPEFLTYFQNEAQLEKSRLLSDRFSAERPKGSFSTLEIQRTEQGDSAMYLCASSSPRGSTDTQYFGPGTRLTVL.

The chain carries TRBV4-2 and TRBJ2-5; possible D gene TRBD2, 6 bases. Germline V gene data show CDR1 as LGHNA and CDR2 as YNFKEQ. Trimming took 1 base from V and 7 from J, leaving 19 bases between them. The CDR3 totals 16 residues. The CDR3 is CASSQAVGGLAGTQYF. The CDR3 bases are TGTGCCAGCAGCCAAGCAGTGGGGGGACTCGCGGGGACCCAGTACTTC.

The sample holds a few counts of this clone. The chain carries TRBV27 and TRBJ1-6, with 7 bases aligning to TRBD1. CDR1 is MNHEY, CDR2 SMNVEV, per germline (reference sequence). The CDR3 length is 15 residues. Unmatched junction bases numbered 12, after V lost 5 bases and J lost 11 bases. The chain's CDR3 is CASSKTSTTGTPLHF. The CDR3 DNA is TGTGCCAGCAGTAAAACCTCCACGACAGGGACACCCCTCCACTTT.

In regard to this clone: This specimen includes other DNA sequences encoding the same CDR3. CDR3 loop: CASSLGQNQPQHF. CDR3 coding DNA: TGTGCCAGCAGTTTAGGGCAGAATCAGCCCCAGCATTTT. The J gene is TRBJ1-5, the V gene TRBV12-3 or TRBV12-4; D uncertain. The V gene lost 1 base and the J gene lost 4 bases, with 5 bases spanning the gap. CDR3 length: 13 residues.

CDR3 loop: CASSVGVAGVVNGELFF. The CDR3 bases are TGTGCCAGCAGCGTAGGCGTAGCGGGAGTAGTTAACGGGGAGCTGTTTTTT. The V and J genes are TRBV9 and TRBJ2-2; 9 bases agree with TRBD2. V lost 0 bases and J lost 7; bases outside the gene matches: 10. The V gene's germline CDR1 is SGDLS and CDR2 YYNGEE. The CDR3 contains 17 residues.

The chain employs TRBV11-3 and TRBJ1-3, with D uncertain. V lost 5 bases and J lost 4, with 15 bases in between. Germline assignment: CDR1 SGHNT and CDR2 YENEEA. The CDR3 spans 15 residues. CDR3 loop: CASSRTGDTGNTIYF. For the CDR3, the DNA is TGTGCCAGCAGCAGGACGGGAGACACAGGAAACACCATATATTTT.

This chain joins TRBV2 and TRBJ2-2; 7 positions match TRBD2. This CDR3 region has 15 residues. The trim removed 5 bases at V and 0 bases at J, leaving 3 bases unmatched. The germline CDR1 and CDR2 sequences are SNHLY and FYNNEI. The CDR3 DNA sequence: TGTGCCAGCAGTTTAGCGGGTTCGAACACCGGGGAGCTGTTTTTT. Translating gives CASSLAGSNTGELFF.

The gene calls are TRBV5-1 and TRBJ2-7; 7 bases are shared with TRBD1. V dropped 3 bases and J dropped 3; count of bases not matched to a gene: 6. Germline assignment: CDR1 SGHRS and CDR2 YFSETQ. The CDR3 contains 14 residues. Here the CDR3 reads CASSSPGQNYEQYF. The CDR3 nucleotides are TGCGCCAGCAGCTCGCCGGGACAGAACTACGAGCAGTACTTC.